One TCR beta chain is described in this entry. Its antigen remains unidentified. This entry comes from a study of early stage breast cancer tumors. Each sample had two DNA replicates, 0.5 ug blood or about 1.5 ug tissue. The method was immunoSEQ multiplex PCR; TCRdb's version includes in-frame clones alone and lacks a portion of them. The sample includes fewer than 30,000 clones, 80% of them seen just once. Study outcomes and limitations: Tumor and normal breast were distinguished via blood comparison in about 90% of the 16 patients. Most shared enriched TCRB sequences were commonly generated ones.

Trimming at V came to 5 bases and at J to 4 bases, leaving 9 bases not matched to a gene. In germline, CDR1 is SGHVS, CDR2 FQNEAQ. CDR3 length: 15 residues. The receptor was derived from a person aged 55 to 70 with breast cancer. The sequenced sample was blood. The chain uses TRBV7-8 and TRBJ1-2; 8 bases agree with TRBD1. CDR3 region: CASSRPAGGFYGYTF. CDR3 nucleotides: TGTGCCAGCAGCCGACCGGCAGGGGGCTTCTATGGCTACACCTTC.